This T cell receptor (beta chain) was sequenced for a study of T-cell reconstitution after alpha-beta-depleted transplantation in children. Overall study findings and caveats: When one year had passed after transplant, most T-cell counts and diversity came from newly produced T cells. Several patients had high TCRbeta diversity at day 60; it came from surviving recipient T cells and thymic progenitors. About two months after transplant, alpha-beta T cells reportedly came from several hundred expanded graft clones.

A few counts support this clonotype. What it recognizes is unknown. The authors prepared the TCRbeta library with unique molecular identifiers. TCRdb fed the PCR reads into MiXCR, producing one record per CDR3 protein. The sample contains tens of thousands of distinct CDR3 sequences, over 12% of which appear only once. The sequencing here drew on PBMCs, mostly from graft donor cells, taken 180 days after TCRalphabeta/CD19-depleted stem cell transplant. The sequence was obtained from a male patient between 2 and 10 years old who had a stem cell transplant for acute lymphoblastic leukemia, so the T cells may come from the graft donor.

DNA for the CDR3: TGTGCCAGCAGCCCTCCCCGAAGGGCCTATGGCTACACCTTC. Translated, it gives CASSPPRRAYGYTF. This chain links TRBV28 with TRBJ1-2; no clear D gene. CDR1 is MDHEN, CDR2 SYDVKM, per germline. The CDR3 loop spans 14 amino acids. V was shortened by 6 bases and J by 4 bases, with 15 bases between the two germline ends.